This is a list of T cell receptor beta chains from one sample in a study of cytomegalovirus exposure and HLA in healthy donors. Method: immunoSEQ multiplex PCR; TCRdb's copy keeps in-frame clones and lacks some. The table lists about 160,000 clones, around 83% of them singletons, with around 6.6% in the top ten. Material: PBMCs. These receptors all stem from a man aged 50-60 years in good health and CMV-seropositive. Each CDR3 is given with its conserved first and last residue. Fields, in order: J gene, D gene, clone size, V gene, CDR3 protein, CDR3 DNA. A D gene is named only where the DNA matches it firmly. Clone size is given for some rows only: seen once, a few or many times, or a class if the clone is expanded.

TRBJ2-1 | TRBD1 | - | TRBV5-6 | CASSPPTGQVREQFF | TGTGCCAGCAGCCCGCCTACGGGACAGGTCCGTGAGCAGTTCTTC
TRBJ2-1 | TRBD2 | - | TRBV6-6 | CASSLGVAGGNEQFF | TGTGCCAGCAGCCTTGGGGTAGCGGGAGGAAATGAGCAGTTCTTC
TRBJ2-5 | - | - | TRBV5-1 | CASRSQEVETQYF | TGCGCCAGCAGAAGCCAAGAGGTAGAGACCCAGTACTTC
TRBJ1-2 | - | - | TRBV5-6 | CASSLFEGGYTF | TGTGCCAGCAGCTTGTTCGAGGGTGGCTACACCTTC
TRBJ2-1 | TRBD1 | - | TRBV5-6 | CASSTGQGPAYNEQFF | TGTGCCAGCAGCACGGGACAGGGTCCAGCGTACAATGAGCAGTTCTTC
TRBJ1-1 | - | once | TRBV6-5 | CASSYDEPGAAFF | TGTGCCAGCAGTTACGACGAGCCAGGGGCAGCTTTCTTT
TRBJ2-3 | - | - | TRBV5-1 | CASKTGGSSTDTQYF | TGCGCCAGCAAAACGGGCGGGTCTAGCACAGATACGCAGTATTTT
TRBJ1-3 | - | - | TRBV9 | CASRGRSSGNTIYF | TGTGCCAGCAGGGGTCGGAGCTCTGGAAACACCATATATTTT
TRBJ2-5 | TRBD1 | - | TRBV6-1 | CASSEVGGAETQYF | TGTGCCAGCAGTGAGGTAGGGGGCGCGGAGACCCAGTACTTC
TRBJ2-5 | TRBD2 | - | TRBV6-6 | CASSHGRWGMGETQYF | TGTGCCAGCAGTCACGGGAGGTGGGGGATGGGAGAGACCCAGTACTTC
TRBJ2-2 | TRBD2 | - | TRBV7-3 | CASSLTSGGHTGELFF | TGTGCCAGCAGCTTAACTAGCGGGGGGCACACCGGGGAGCTGTTTTTT
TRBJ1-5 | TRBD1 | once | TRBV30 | CAWSPKGQGGIYSNQPQHF | TGTGCCTGGAGCCCTAAAGGGCAGGGGGGAATTTATAGCAATCAGCCCCAGCATTTT
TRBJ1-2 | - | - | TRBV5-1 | CASSLDRFGGYTF | TGCGCCAGCAGCTTGGACAGGTTCGGTGGCTACACCTTC
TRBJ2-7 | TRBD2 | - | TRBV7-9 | CASSLEGLAETYEQYF | TGTGCCAGCAGCTTAGAGGGACTAGCGGAGACCTACGAGCAGTACTTC
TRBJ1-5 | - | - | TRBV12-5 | CASGLTEYSNQPQHF | TGTGCTAGTGGCTTAACAGAATATAGCAATCAGCCCCAGCATTTT
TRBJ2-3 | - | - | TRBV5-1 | CASSLVIATDTQYF | TGCGCCAGCAGCTTGGTAATAGCGACAGATACGCAGTATTTT
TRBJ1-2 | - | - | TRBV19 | CASSISLLSGYTF | TGTGCCAGTAGTATCTCCCTTCTATCCGGCTACACCTTC
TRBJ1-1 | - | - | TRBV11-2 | CASSLYQGTTEAFF | TGTGCCAGCAGCTTATATCAGGGGACCACTGAAGCTTTCTTT
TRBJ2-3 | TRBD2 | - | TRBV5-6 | CASSSLAGGTDTQYF | TGTGCCAGCAGCTCCTTGGCGGGGGGCACAGATACGCAGTATTTT
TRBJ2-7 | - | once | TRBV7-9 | CASGSRDNSYEQYF | TGTGCCAGCGGCTCCCGGGACAACTCCTACGAGCAGTACTTC
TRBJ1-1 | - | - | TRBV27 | CASRGGKAEAFF | TGTGCCAGCAGGGGAGGGAAGGCTGAAGCTTTCTTT
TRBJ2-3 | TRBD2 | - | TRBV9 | CASSSRGGGTQYF | TGTGCCAGCAGCTCACGGGGGGGCGGTACGCAGTATTTT
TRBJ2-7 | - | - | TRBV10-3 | CAISGQGSYEQYF | TGTGCCATCAGTGGCCAGGGTTCCTACGAGCAGTACTTC
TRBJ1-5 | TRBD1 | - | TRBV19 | CASSILTGGNQPQHF | TGTGCCAGTAGTATCCTGACAGGGGGCAATCAGCCCCAGCATTTT
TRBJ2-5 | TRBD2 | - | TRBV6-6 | CASTQGLERETQYF | TGTGCCAGCACCCAGGGACTAGAGAGGGAGACCCAGTACTTC
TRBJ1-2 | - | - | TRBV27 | CASSLLAGNGYTF | TGTGCCAGCAGTTTACTGGCAGGGAATGGCTACACCTTC
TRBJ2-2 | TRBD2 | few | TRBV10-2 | CASTVTSGLSGELFF | TGCGCCAGCACGGTAACTAGCGGGTTGTCCGGGGAGCTGTTTTTT
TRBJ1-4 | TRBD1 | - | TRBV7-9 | CASSSLEGQGGSTNEKLFF | TGTGCCAGCAGCTCGTTAGAGGGACAGGGAGGTTCGACTAATGAAAAACTGTTTTTT
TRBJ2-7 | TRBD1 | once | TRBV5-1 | CASSLIGQGSYEQYF | TGCGCCAGCAGCTTGATCGGACAGGGGTCCTACGAGCAGTACTTC
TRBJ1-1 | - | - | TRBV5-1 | CASSLEAGPNTEAFF | TGCGCCAGCAGCTTGGAGGCAGGGCCCAACACTGAAGCTTTCTTT
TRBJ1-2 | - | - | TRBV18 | CASSPLRDKSNYGYTF | TGTGCCAGCTCACCCCTCCGGGACAAAAGTAACTATGGCTACACCTTC
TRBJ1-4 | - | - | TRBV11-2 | CASSLVDSHNEKLFF | TGTGCCAGCAGCTTAGTGGACAGCCATAATGAAAAACTGTTTTTT
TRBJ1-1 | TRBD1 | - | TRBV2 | CASSEPGQRSEAFF | TGTGCCAGCAGTGAGCCGGGACAGAGGTCGGAAGCTTTCTTT
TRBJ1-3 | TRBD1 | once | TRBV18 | CASSPVALQGGKGNTIYF | TGTGCCAGCTCACCGGTCGCTTTGCAGGGGGGCAAAGGAAACACCATATATTTT
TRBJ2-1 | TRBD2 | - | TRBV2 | CASSDSTSGDNEQFF | TGTGCCAGCAGTGACTCCACTAGCGGGGACAATGAGCAGTTCTTC
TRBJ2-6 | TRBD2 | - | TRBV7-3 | CASSPIGGAGANVLTF | TGTGCCAGCAGCCCTATTGGGGGGGCTGGGGCCAACGTCCTGACTTTC
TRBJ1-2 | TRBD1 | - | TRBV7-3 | CASSVSRGSGYTF | TGTGCCAGCAGCGTTAGCAGGGGGAGCGGCTACACCTTC
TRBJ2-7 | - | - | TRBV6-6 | CASSSYYEQYF | TGTGCCAGCAGTTCTTATTACGAGCAGTACTTC
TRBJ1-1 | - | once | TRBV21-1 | CASSKVGDRKAFF | TGTGCCAGCAGCAAAGTTGGGGACAGGAAAGCTTTCTTT
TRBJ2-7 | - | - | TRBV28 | CASSGQTYEQYF | TGTGCCAGCAGTGGACAGACCTACGAGCAGTACTTC
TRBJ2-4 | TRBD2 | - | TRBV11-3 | CASSPSGGRNIQYF | TGTGCCAGCAGTCCCTCCGGGGGGAGAAACATTCAGTACTTC
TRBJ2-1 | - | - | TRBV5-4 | CASSLETAYNEQFF | TGTGCCAGCAGCTTGGAGACAGCCTACAATGAGCAGTTCTTC
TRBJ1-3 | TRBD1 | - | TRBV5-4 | CASSPGQARSGNTIYF | TGTGCCAGCAGCCCGGGACAGGCCCGCTCTGGAAACACCATATATTTT
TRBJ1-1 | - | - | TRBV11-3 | CASSFSNTNTEAFF | TGTGCCAGCAGCTTTTCAAACACGAACACTGAAGCTTTCTTT
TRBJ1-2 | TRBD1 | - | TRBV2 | CASTDREVGGYTF | TGTGCCAGCACCGACAGGGAAGTGGGGGGCTACACCTTC
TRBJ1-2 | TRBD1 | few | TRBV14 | CASSPDRGFGYTF | TGTGCCAGCAGCCCGGACAGGGGGTTTGGCTACACCTTC
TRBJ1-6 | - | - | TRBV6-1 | CASSTQAYNSPLHF | TGTGCCAGCAGTACTCAGGCTTATAATTCACCCCTCCACTTT
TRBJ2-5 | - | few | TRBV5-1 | CASSLGPSRPRTETQYF | TGCGCCAGCAGCTTGGGGCCCTCACGTCCAAGAACGGAGACCCAGTACTTC
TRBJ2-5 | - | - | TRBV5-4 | CASSRDTQETQYF | TGTGCCAGCAGCAGGGACACCCAAGAGACCCAGTACTTC
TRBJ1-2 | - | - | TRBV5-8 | CASSLTQRANYGYTF | TGTGCCAGCAGCTTGACTCAGCGAGCTAACTATGGCTACACCTTC
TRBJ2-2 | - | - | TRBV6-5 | CASSYGGHTTGELFF | TGTGCCAGCAGTTATGGGGGACACACGACCGGGGAGCTGTTTTTT
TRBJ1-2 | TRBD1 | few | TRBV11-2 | CASSPSGTGVIGYTF | TGTGCCAGCAGCCCTTCGGGGACAGGGGTAATTGGCTACACCTTC